The entry below gives a single T cell receptor (beta chain) sequence along with its context. Trimming removed 2 bases from V and 1 base from J, with 3 bases in between. From germline, CDR1 is MNHNY and CDR2 SVGAGI (reference sequence). The CDR3 is made up of 14 amino acids. Libraries were prepared by immunoSEQ multiplex PCR; TCRdb keeps only in-frame clonotypes and omits some of them. Of about 18,000 clones in the sample, more than 75% were seen once. The entry originates in a study of T cell changes during pregnancy in multiple sclerosis. The TCR comes from a female donor with multiple sclerosis, enrolled in a pregnancy study. The chain combines TRBV6-6 with TRBJ2-6; D is unclear. This specimen consisted of CD8+ T cells from peripheral blood mononuclear cells, obtained after pregnancy. DNA for the CDR3: TGTGCCAGCAGTTACATATCTGGGGCCAACGTCCTGACTTTC. It encodes CASSYISGANVLTF.